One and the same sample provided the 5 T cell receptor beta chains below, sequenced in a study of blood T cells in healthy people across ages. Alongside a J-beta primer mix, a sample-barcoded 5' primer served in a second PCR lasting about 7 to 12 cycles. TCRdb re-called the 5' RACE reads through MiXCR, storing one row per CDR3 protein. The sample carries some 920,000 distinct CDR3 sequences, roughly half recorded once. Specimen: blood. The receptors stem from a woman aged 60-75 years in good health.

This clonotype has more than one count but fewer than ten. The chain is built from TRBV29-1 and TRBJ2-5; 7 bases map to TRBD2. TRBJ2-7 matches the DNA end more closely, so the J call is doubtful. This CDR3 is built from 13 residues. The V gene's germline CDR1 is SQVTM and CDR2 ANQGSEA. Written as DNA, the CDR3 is TGCAGCGTAGTCAGGGAGGGGAGGTACGAGCAGTACTTC. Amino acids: CSVVREGRYEQYF.

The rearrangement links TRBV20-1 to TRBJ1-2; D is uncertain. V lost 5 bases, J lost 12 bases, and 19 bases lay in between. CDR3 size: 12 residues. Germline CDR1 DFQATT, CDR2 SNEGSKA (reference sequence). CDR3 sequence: CSAPHRDFLHTF. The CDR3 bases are TGCAGTGCTCCCCATCGGGATTTTCTACACACCTTC.

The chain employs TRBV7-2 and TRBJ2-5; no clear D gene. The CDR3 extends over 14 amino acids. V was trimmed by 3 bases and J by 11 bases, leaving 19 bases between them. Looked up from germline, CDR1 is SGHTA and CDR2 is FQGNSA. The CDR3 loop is CASSFRSTASEQYF. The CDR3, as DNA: TGTGCCAGCAGCTTTAGATCCACCGCATCGGAGCAGTACTTC.

CDR3 in DNA: TGTGCCAGCAGCTTTTCTCGGGGGTCGGGAGGGGAGACCCAGTACTTC. It is translated as CASSFSRGSGGETQYF. This chain joins TRBV11-2 and TRBJ2-5; 8 nucleotides align to TRBD2. The CDR3 totals 16 residues. With V trimmed by 3 bases and J by 5 bases, 11 bases remained unmatched. The germline V gene has CDR1 SGHAT and CDR2 FQNNGV.

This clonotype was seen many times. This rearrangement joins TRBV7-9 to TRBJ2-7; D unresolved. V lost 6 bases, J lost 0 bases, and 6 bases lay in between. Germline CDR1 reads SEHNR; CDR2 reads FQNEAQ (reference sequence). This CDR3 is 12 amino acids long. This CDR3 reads CASSDNSYEQYF. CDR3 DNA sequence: TGTGCCAGCAGTGACAACTCCTACGAGCAGTACTTC.